This TCR beta chain comes out of a study of cytomegalovirus exposure and HLA in healthy donors. Study details: In an early release, HLA-typed donors contributed 90 million or so unique TCR sequences.

Findings and limits, study-wide: Three CMV-associated chains proved CMV antigen-specific in vitro. Most TCR sequences were uncommon, yet certain public TCRs appeared in many donors.

In the PCR, 60 Vbeta and 13 Jbeta primers were used. Method: immunoSEQ multiplex PCR; TCRdb's copy keeps in-frame clones and lacks some. The sample yields some 90,000 clones, approximately 81% seen once. This CDR3 region has 15 residues. V lost 4 bases, J lost 2 bases, and 2 bases stayed unmatched. Germline-derived CDR1 and CDR2 are SGHAT and FQNNGV. Comment on this clone: The target antigen is unknown.

The receptor was derived from a woman in her forties in good health and CMV-seronegative. Material: PBMCs. The chain employs TRBV11-2 and TRBJ2-2; 9 bases fit TRBD2. The CDR3 coding sequence is TGTGCCAGCAGCTCTAGCGGGGCTAACACCGGGGAGCTGTTTTTT. It yields the protein CASSSSGANTGELFF.